Each of the 28 T cell receptor beta chains below was sequenced from the same sample in a study of cytomegalovirus exposure and HLA in healthy donors. The primer mix had 60 Vbeta and 13 Jbeta primers. Measured with immunoSEQ multiplex PCR; TCRdb has only the in-frame clones, and not every one. The data hold roughly 160,000 clones, with about 80% observed a single time. Sequencing was done on a sample of PBMCs. The receptors were gathered from a man aged 30 to 39 in good health and CMV-seronegative.

This chain connects TRBV14 to TRBJ2-7, with D maybe TRBD2 (6 bases). The tail of the sequence fits TRBJ2-1 better, so the J call may be wrong. This CDR3 has 14 residues. Germline CDR1 SGHDN, CDR2 FVKESK. The CDR3 DNA reads as TGTGCCAGCAGCCAAAGCCCGGGGGTCTATGAGCAGTTCTTC. Residues: CASSQSPGVYEQFF.

This clone was observed a handful of times. The chain combines TRBV18 with TRBJ1-2; 7 bases fit TRBD1. V trimming: 0 bases; J trimming: 10 bases; junction bases outside the gene matches: 5. This CDR3 comprises 13 residues. CDR1 and CDR2 (germline): KGHSH, LQKENI. CDR3 protein: CASSPPVGGAYTF. DNA for the CDR3: TGTGCCAGCTCACCACCGGTAGGGGGCGCCTACACCTTC.

Turning to this clone: A junction boundary mismatches the germline segment, possibly from a read error. This chain connects TRBV7-9 to TRBJ2-7, with TRBD1 matching over 9 bases. Germline V gene lookup returns CDR1 SEHNR and CDR2 FQNEAQ (reference sequence). The CDR3 runs to 16 residues. Here the CDR3 DNA reads TGTTCCAGCAGCTTAGCAACCGGGACAGGGCAATACGAGCAGTACTTC. The encoded protein is CSSSLATGTGQYEQYF.

This clone appeared a single time. The chain carries TRBV5-1 and TRBJ2-7; the D gene is possibly TRBD1 (5 bases). V was trimmed by 6 bases and J by 0 bases, leaving 7 bases between them. CDR1 and CDR2 from the germline V gene are SGHRS and YFSETQ. The CDR3 loop spans 12 amino acids. The CDR3 region is CASKQDSYEQYF. In DNA, the CDR3 is TGCGCCAGCAAACAGGACTCCTACGAGCAGTACTTC.

The chain uses TRBV19 and TRBJ1-1; D remains ambiguous. V dropped 4 bases and J dropped 8 bases, with 14 bases sitting between them. Germline lookup yields CDR1 LNHDA and CDR2 SQIVND (reference sequence). CDR3 size: 13 residues. DNA of the CDR3: TGTGCCAGTAGTACAATTGTATCTAAAGAAGCTTTCTTT. Residues: CASSTIVSKEAFF.

The V call is TRBV7-2, the J call TRBJ2-1; 7 nucleotides line up with TRBD1. The length of the CDR3 is 17 residues. V lost 7 bases, J lost 10 bases, and 22 bases stayed unmatched. Germline V gene lookup returns CDR1 SGHTA and CDR2 FQGNSA. The CDR3 bases are TGTGCCAGCACCTCCTCCGGCCCCCCTGCGATCAGGGGGGAGCAGTTCTTC. Translation gives CASTSSGPPAIRGEQFF.

The rearrangement links TRBV2 to TRBJ1-4; D is possibly TRBD1 (6 bases). The V gene lost 5 bases and the J gene lost 5 bases, with 12 bases spanning the gap. The CDR3 extends over 14 amino acids. Germline assignment: CDR1 SNHLY and CDR2 FYNNEI. The CDR3 here is CASSTYRENEKLFF. CDR3 sequence (DNA): TGTGCCAGCAGTACATACAGGGAGAATGAAAAACTGTTTTTT.

CDR3 coding DNA: TGTGCCAGCAGCGTAGGTGGCTTTCTGAATGAGCAGTTCTTC. Translation: CASSVGGFLNEQFF. The chain couples TRBV9 to TRBJ2-1; D is unclear. Germline V gene lookup returns CDR1 SGDLS and CDR2 YYNGEE. This CDR3 region has 14 residues. Deletions cut 0 bases from V and 7 bases from J, with 11 bases between.

V and J are TRBV10-1 and TRBJ2-7; D is uncertain. The CDR3 extends over 13 amino acids. V lost 0 bases to trimming and J lost 3 bases, with 6 bases between them. The germline V gene has CDR1 WNHNN and CDR2 SYGVQD (reference sequence). CDR3 protein: CASSESGVYEQYF. The CDR3 coding sequence is TGCGCCAGCAGTGAGTCGGGCGTCTACGAGCAGTACTTC.

The chain links TRBV2 to TRBJ2-5; D is possibly TRBD1 (6 bases). The J call may be mistaken, given a closer DNA end match to TRBJ2-7. Per germline, CDR1 SNHLY and CDR2 FYNNEI. There are 13 residues in the CDR3. CDR3 nucleotide sequence: TGTGCCAGCCTAGCTCAGGGGCCCTACGAGCAGTACTTC. This codes for CASLAQGPYEQYF.

The V gene is TRBV19, the J gene TRBJ1-2, with 9 bases lining up with TRBD1. The V gene's germline CDR1 is LNHDA and CDR2 SQIVND (reference sequence). The CDR3 has 15 residues. The V segment lost 7 bases and the J segment 8 bases; nucleotides outside the gene matches: 14. The chain's CDR3 is CASKESGTGIYGYTF. The CDR3 DNA sequence: TGTGCCAGTAAGGAATCCGGGACAGGGATATACGGCTACACCTTC.

The chain links TRBV7-2 to TRBJ1-2, with TRBD1 as a possible D gene (6 bases). The germline V gene encodes CDR1 SGHTA and CDR2 FQGNSA. Trimming pared 0 bases from V and 7 bases from J, leaving 15 bases between. The CDR3 length is 15 residues. CDR3 amino acids: CASSLARRGDGGYTF. DNA for the CDR3: TGTGCCAGCAGCTTAGCGCGCAGGGGAGACGGTGGCTACACCTTC.

This rearrangement joins TRBV6-4 to TRBJ2-2, with D uncertain. The CDR3 consists of 13 residues. V was cut by 6 bases and J by 4 bases, with 9 bases left in between. Germline V lookup: CDR1 MRHNA, CDR2 SNTAGT. In DNA, the CDR3 is TGTGCCAGCAGCCGATACTTCACCGGGGAGCTGTTTTTT. Translating gives CASSRYFTGELFF.

In DNA form, the CDR3 reads TGTGCCAGCGGACAGGCTGCTGGAAACACCATATATTTT. It codes for CASGQAAGNTIYF. The chain links TRBV6-5 to TRBJ1-3; 7 bases are a match to TRBD1. The CDR3 is 13 residues long. After removal of 8 bases from V and 2 bases from J, the junction contained 3 bases not matched to a gene. Germline V gives CDR1 MNHEY, CDR2 SVGAGI.

The chain carries TRBV11-1 and TRBJ2-3; a weak D match, TRBD1 (5 bases). The V end was cut by 7 bases, the J end by 1 base, with 12 bases between. Germline lookup yields CDR1 SGHAT and CDR2 FQDESV (reference sequence). CDR3 length: 14 residues. CDR3 residues: CASTRGRGTDTQYF. As DNA, the CDR3 is TGTGCCAGCACTAGGGGTCGGGGCACAGATACGCAGTATTTT.

The gene calls are TRBV28 and TRBJ2-1; TRBD1 matches at 10 bases. The germline CDR1 and CDR2 sequences are MDHEN and SYDVKM. The CDR3 is 16 amino acids. The V and J ends lost 3 bases and 2 bases, in that order; junction bases with no gene match: 4. The CDR3 region is CASSFFGTGAYNEQFF. CDR3 nucleotide sequence: TGTGCCAGCAGTTTTTTTGGGACAGGGGCCTACAATGAGCAGTTCTTC.

On this clone itself: A junction boundary mismatches the germline segment, possibly from a read error. The chain couples TRBV4-1 to TRBJ1-1, with D possibly TRBD1 on 6 matching bases. There are 16 residues in the CDR3. Germline CDR1 is MGHRA and CDR2 is YSYEKL. CDR3: CASSRTIAGVSTETFF. The CDR3 DNA reads as TGCGCCAGCAGCCGGACGATCGCAGGGGTTAGTACTGAAACTTTCTTT.

The chain has TRBV5-4 and TRBJ1-6; D remains unclear. V shed 4 bases and J shed 3 bases, with 11 bases lying between them. Germline V gene sequence: CDR1 SGHNT, CDR2 YYREEE (reference sequence). The CDR3 totals 15 residues. The CDR3: CASSKGVGYNSPLHF. The CDR3 DNA reads TGTGCCAGCAGCAAGGGAGTGGGCTATAATTCACCCCTCCACTTT. Full variable domain (missing parts from reference TRBV5-4 and TRBJ1-6): ETGVTQSPTHLIKTRGQQVTLRCSSQSGHNTVSWYQQALGQGPQFIFQYYREEENGRGNFPPRFSGLQFPNYSSELNVNALELDDSALYLCASSKGVGYNSPLHFGNGTRLTVT.

The chain links TRBV28 to TRBJ1-5, with D hard to call. V lost 7 bases and J 0 bases, leaving 10 bases between the germline ends. There are 14 residues in the CDR3. The germline CDR1 and CDR2 sequences are MDHEN and SYDVKM. CDR3 in DNA: TGTGCCAGCACTGGGGAGTATAGCAATCAGCCCCAGCATTTT. It encodes CASTGEYSNQPQHF.

This clone came up a few times. The chain carries TRBV13 and TRBJ1-1; D uncertain. V was cut by 5 bases and J by 4 bases, with 8 bases left in between. The germline gives CDR1 PRHDT, CDR2 FYEKMQ (reference sequence). There are 12 residues in the CDR3. The CDR3 nucleotides read TGTGCCAGCAGCATCGGAGCCACTGAAGCTTTCTTT. This gives the protein CASSIGATEAFF.

The chain has TRBV7-8 and TRBJ1-4; D gene uncertain. The CDR3 is made up of 13 amino acids. V gave up 4 bases and J gave up 4 bases, with 7 bases separating them. Germline V CDR1 and CDR2: SGHVS, FQNEAQ. CDR3 amino acids: CASSSRDNEKLFF. DNA of the CDR3: TGTGCCAGCAGCTCACGGGATAATGAAAAACTGTTTTTT.

V usage is TRBV6-1 and J usage is TRBJ2-7, with TRBD2 matching 10 bases. V gave up 4 bases and J gave up 2 bases; unmatched junction bases: 5. This CDR3 has 15 residues. Germline V lookup: CDR1 MNHNS, CDR2 SASEGT. The CDR3 DNA reads TGTGCCAGCAGTGGAGGACTAGCGGCCACCTACGAGCAGTACTTC. This codes for CASSGGLAATYEQYF.

This clone is a singleton in its sample. This chain links TRBV5-1 with TRBJ1-1; TRBD1 matches at 7 bases. V dropped 3 bases and J dropped 4; count of bases not matched to a gene: 6. The CDR3 is 14 amino acids. Germline CDR1 is SGHRS and CDR2 is YFSETQ. CDR3: CASSSSSGGTEAFF. CDR3 sequence (DNA): TGCGCCAGCAGCTCCTCCTCAGGGGGCACTGAAGCTTTCTTT.

This chain joins TRBV30 and TRBJ1-5; D call uncertain. From germline, CDR1 is GTSNPN and CDR2 SVGIG (reference sequence). The CDR3 spans 12 residues. V lost 2 bases, J lost 7 bases, and 9 bases lay in between. In DNA, the CDR3 is TGTGCCTGGAGTCCGCCGCGGCAGCCCCAGCATTTT. Translated: CAWSPPRQPQHF.

The chain is built from TRBV6-5 and TRBJ1-4, with no clear D. Germline assignment: CDR1 MNHEY and CDR2 SVGAGI. Deletions cut 2 bases from V and 0 bases from J, with 10 bases between. The CDR3 covers 16 residues. In DNA, the CDR3 is TGTGCCAGCAGTTACCCAGTACGGGCAACTAATGAAAAACTGTTTTTT. This gives the protein CASSYPVRATNEKLFF.

This clone came up once. This sequence joins TRBV29-1 and TRBJ2-5; TRBD1 matches 9 bases. There are 15 residues in the CDR3. Trimming cost V 2 bases and J 5 bases; bases outside gene matches: 9. Germline-derived CDR1 and CDR2 are SQVTM and ANQGSEA. The chain's CDR3 is CSVEWRDRVSETQYF. DNA of the CDR3: TGCAGCGTTGAATGGAGGGACAGGGTGTCCGAGACCCAGTACTTC.

The rearrangement joins TRBV5-1 to TRBJ2-7; 8 nucleotides line up with TRBD2. Looked up from germline, CDR1 is SGHRS and CDR2 is YFSETQ. The CDR3 has 15 residues. With 4 bases clipped from V and 1 base from J, the junction kept 7 bases outside the gene matches. CDR3 coding DNA: TGCGCCAGCAGCGGGGGACTAGGAACGTCCTACGAGCAGTACTTC. It is translated as CASSGGLGTSYEQYF.

The chain has TRBV6-1 and TRBJ1-4; a weak D match, TRBD1 (5 bases). Between the trimmed V and J ends, which lost 8 bases and 4 bases, there was a span of 17 bases. Germline V gives CDR1 MNHNS, CDR2 SASEGT. The CDR3 totals 15 residues. CDR3: CASLRGLEYNEKLFF. The CDR3 DNA is TGTGCCAGCTTAAGGGGTCTTGAGTATAATGAAAAACTGTTTTTT.